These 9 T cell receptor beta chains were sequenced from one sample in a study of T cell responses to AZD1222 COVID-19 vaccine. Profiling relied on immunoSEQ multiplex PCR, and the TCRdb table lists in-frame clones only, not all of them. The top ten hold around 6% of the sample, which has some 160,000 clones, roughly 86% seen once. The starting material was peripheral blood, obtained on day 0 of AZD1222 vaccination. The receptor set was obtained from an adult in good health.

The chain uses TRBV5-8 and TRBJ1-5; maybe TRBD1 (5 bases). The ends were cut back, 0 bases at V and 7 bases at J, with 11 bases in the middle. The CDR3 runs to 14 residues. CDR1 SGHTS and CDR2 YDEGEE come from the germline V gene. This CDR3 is CASSLAGGRQPQHF. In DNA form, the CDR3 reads TGTGCCAGCAGCTTGGCCGGGGGGAGACAGCCCCAGCATTTT. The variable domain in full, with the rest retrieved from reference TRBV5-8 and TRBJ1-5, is EAGVTQSPTHLIKTRGQQATLRCSPISGHTSVYWYQQALGLGLQFLLWYDEGEERNRGNFPPRFSGRQFPNYSSELNVNALELEDSALYLCASSLAGGRQPQHFGDGTRLSIL.

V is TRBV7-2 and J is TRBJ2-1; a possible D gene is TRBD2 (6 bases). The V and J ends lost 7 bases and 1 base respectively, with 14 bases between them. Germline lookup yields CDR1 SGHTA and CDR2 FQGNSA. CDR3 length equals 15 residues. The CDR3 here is CASTPPGTSYNEQFF. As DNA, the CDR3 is TGTGCCAGCACCCCCCCCGGGACTTCCTACAATGAGCAGTTCTTC.

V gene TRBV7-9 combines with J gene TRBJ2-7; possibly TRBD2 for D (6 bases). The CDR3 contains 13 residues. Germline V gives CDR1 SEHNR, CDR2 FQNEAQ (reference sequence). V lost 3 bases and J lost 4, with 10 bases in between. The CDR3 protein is CASSFGTFYEQYF. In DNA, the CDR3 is TGTGCCAGCAGCTTCGGGACTTTTTACGAGCAGTACTTC.

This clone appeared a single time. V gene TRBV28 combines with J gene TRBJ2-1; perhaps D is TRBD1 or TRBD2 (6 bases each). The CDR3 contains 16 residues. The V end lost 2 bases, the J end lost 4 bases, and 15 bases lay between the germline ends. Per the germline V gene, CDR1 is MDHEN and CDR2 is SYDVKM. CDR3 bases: TGTGCCAGCAGTTTACGGTCGGGGGCGGGGTACAATGAGCAGTTCTTC. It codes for CASSLRSGAGYNEQFF.

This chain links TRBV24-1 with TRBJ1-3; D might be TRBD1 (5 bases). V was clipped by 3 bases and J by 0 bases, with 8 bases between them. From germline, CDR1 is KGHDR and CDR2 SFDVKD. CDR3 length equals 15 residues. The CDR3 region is CATSDGANSGNTIYF. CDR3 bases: TGTGCCACCAGTGATGGGGCCAACTCTGGAAACACCATATATTTT.

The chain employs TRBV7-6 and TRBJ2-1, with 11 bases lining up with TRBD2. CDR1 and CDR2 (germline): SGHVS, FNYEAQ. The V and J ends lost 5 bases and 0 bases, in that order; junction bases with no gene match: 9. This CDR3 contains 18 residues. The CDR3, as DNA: TGTGCCAGCAGCCCATCCGGGACTAGCGGCTTCTCCTACAATGAGCAGTTCTTC. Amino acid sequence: CASSPSGTSGFSYNEQFF.

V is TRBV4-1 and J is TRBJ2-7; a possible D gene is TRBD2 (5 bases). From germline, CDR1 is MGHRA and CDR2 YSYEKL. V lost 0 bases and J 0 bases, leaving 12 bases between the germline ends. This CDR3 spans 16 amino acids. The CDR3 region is CASSQDSGSLSYEQYF. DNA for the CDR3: TGCGCCAGCAGCCAAGATTCGGGGAGCCTCTCCTACGAGCAGTACTTC.

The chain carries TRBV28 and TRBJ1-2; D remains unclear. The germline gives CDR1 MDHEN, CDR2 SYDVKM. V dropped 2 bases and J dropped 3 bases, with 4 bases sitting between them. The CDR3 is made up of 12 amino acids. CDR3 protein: CASSLADYGYTF. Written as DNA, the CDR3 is TGTGCCAGCAGTTTAGCCGACTATGGCTACACCTTC.

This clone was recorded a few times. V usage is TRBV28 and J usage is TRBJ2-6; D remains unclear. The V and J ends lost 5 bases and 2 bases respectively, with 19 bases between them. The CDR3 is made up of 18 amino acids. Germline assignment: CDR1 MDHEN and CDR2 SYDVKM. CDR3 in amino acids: CASSSVGKWIAGANVLTF. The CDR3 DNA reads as TGTGCCAGCAGTAGTGTGGGGAAGTGGATAGCTGGGGCCAACGTCCTGACTTTC.